These 7 T cell receptor beta chains came from one sample sequenced in a study of OX40 agonist ivuxolimab in advanced cancers. The assay was immunoSEQ multiplex PCR, and TCRdb's table has in-frame clones only and misses some. Among 60,000 to 85,000 clones listed, around 80% were seen once. The input for sequencing was CD4+ or CD8+ T cells sorted from blood, taken in a trial of the OX40 agonist ivuxolimab. These receptor sequences come from an adult with an advanced solid tumor such as melanoma, head and neck, liver or kidney cancer.

This clone was picked up one time. The rearrangement uses TRBV19 and TRBJ2-2; D unclear. The CDR3 runs to 14 residues. The V and J ends lost 6 bases and 0 bases respectively, with 8 bases between them. CDR1 and CDR2 from the germline V gene are LNHDA and SQIVND (reference sequence). The chain's CDR3 is CASSLDANTGELFF. Here the CDR3 DNA reads TGTGCCAGTAGCCTGGACGCGAACACCGGGGAGCTGTTTTTT.

This chain links TRBV5-4 with TRBJ2-1; 9 bases agree with TRBD1. The CDR3 runs to 13 residues. Per germline, CDR1 SGHNT and CDR2 YYREEE (reference sequence). Trimming cost V 5 bases and J 10 bases; bases outside gene matches: 7. CDR3 DNA: TGTGCCAGCAGAGAATCGGACAGGGGCGAGCAGTTCTTC. Translating it yields CASRESDRGEQFF.

The table lists this clone with a few counts. The chain is built from TRBV28 and TRBJ1-6, with D perhaps matching TRBD1 (6 bases). The ends were cut back, 2 bases at V and 8 bases at J, with 10 bases in the middle. This CDR3 spans 14 amino acids. Germline CDR1 is MDHEN and CDR2 is SYDVKM. The CDR3 DNA is TGTGCCAGCAGTTTACGACAGGTGCATTCACCCCTCCACTTT. Protein product: CASSLRQVHSPLHF.

The chain links TRBV15 to TRBJ1-5; D unclear. V shed 0 bases and J shed 2 bases, with 5 bases lying between them. This CDR3 comprises 14 residues. Germline V CDR1 and CDR2: LNHNV, YYDKDF (reference sequence). CDR3 nucleotide sequence: TGTGCCACCAGCAGAGACATGGGCAATCAGCCCCAGCATTTT. Translating gives CATSRDMGNQPQHF.

The chain joins TRBV6-1 to TRBJ1-1, with 9 positions matching TRBD1. Looked up from germline, CDR1 is MNHNS and CDR2 is SASEGT. V lost 2 bases to trimming and J lost 3 bases; unmatched junction nucleotides: 4. This CDR3 spans 15 amino acids. CDR3 DNA: TGTGCCAGCAGTGAACTTGGGACAGGGTACACTGAAGCTTTCTTT. Translating gives CASSELGTGYTEAFF.

The gene calls are TRBV27 and TRBJ2-2; D is unresolved. CDR1 MNHEY and CDR2 SMNVEV come from the germline V gene (reference sequence). This CDR3 has 15 amino acids. V was cut by 1 base and J by 1 base, with 7 bases left in between. CDR3 region: CASSLFQVNTGELFF. In DNA, the CDR3 is TGTGCCAGCAGTTTATTCCAGGTGAACACCGGGGAGCTGTTTTTT.

The chain is built from TRBV7-2 and TRBJ2-3, with a weak D call TRBD2 (5 bases). The CDR3 loop spans 13 amino acids. CDR1 and CDR2 from the germline V gene are SGHTA and FQGNSA. V dropped 4 bases and J dropped 0 bases, with 5 bases sitting between them. The DNA for the CDR3 is TGTGCCAGCAGCTGGACTAGCACAGATACGCAGTATTTT. It codes for CASSWTSTDTQYF.